This entry describes one T cell receptor (beta chain). Per the original data handling: Nucleated cell counts were estimated from reference gene primer amplification. Sequencing used immunoSEQ multiplex PCR; TCRdb keeps in-frame clones, though not all of them. The DNA was the basis for D and trimming; V, J and clone size are from that table. The table has approximately 280,000 clones, 90% seen once. This sample is part of a study of blood T cell repertoires in COVID-19. Study information: Samples came from the United States, Italy and Spain, spanning acute and convalescent COVID-19. Sample material is recorded as cDNA or gDNA derived from T cells, B-cell-depleted T cells, or PBMCs.

Seattle patient enrollment occurred during active infection, with longitudinal follow-up thereafter. Germline values: CDR1 SGHVS, CDR2 FQNEAQ. There are 12 residues in the CDR3. Trimming left V 5 bases short and J 8 bases short, with 10 bases between. Sequences were obtained from peripheral blood. The TCR was taken from a young woman with COVID-19, enrolled during active disease. The gene calls are TRBV7-8 and TRBJ2-1; D ambiguous. This chain's CDR3 is CASSPGRDEQFF. CDR3 coding DNA: TGTGCCAGCAGCCCCGGTCGGGATGAGCAGTTCTTC.